Given below is one TCR beta chain in context. The data stem from a study of blood T cell repertoires in COVID-19. Study overall: Researchers got acute and convalescent COVID-19 samples from the United States, Italy and Spain. PBMCs, B-cell-depleted T cells, or T cells provided the cDNA or gDNA that made up the material.

In the authors' workflow: Reference gene primer amplification yielded estimated nucleated cell counts. Some clones are missing from TCRdb's copy, which holds only in-frame ones; the method was immunoSEQ multiplex PCR. The V and J calls and the clone size are those of that table, but D and trimming were determined from the DNA. This sample has some 450,000 clones; approximately 90% occur once, and the top ten carry 0.65% to 1%. The CDR3 sequence is 14 residues long. Per germline, CDR1 MNHNY and CDR2 SVGAGI (reference sequence). The V and J ends lost 7 bases and 9 bases, in that order; junction bases with no gene match: 14.

Source material: peripheral blood. This TCR came from a young man with COVID-19, enrolled during active disease. The V call is TRBV6-6, the J call TRBJ1-2; 7 nucleotides align to TRBD1. CDR3 protein: CASTKRGTEGRYTF. The CDR3 DNA is TGTGCCAGCACCAAAAGAGGGACAGAGGGTCGCTACACCTTC.